The clone carrying this T cell receptor beta chain was seen only a few times. Antigen unknown. With the Oncomine TCR Beta short-read assay, DNA from cultured CD4+ T cells was sequenced. Each CDR3 protein is one row after TCRdb ran MiXCR on the PCR reads. Found here are some 20,000 distinct CDR3 sequences, over 60% of them singletons; the top ten hold about 7.1%. The data were obtained in a study of vaccination and CD4 T cells after COVID-19. Across the whole study: The cells in question were stimulated using overlapping spike peptides derived from SARS-CoV-2, HCoV-NL63, HCoV-OC43 and HCoV-229E.

Noted treatment: roughly nine-day PBMC culture with coronavirus spike peptide pools or control peptides (ViraFEST assay). It was with roughly 9.7 IU/ml IL-2 and roughly 9.4 ug/ml peptide pools that 2.2 million or so PBMCs per well were cultured. V lost 4 bases and J 0 bases, leaving 12 bases between the germline ends. The CDR3 loop spans 15 amino acids. From germline, CDR1 is MNHEY and CDR2 SVGAGI. This TCR came from a human donor who had recovered from COVID-19. Sequences were obtained from CD4+ T cells from blood, cultured in vitro. This chain connects TRBV6-5 to TRBJ1-1, with D tentatively TRBD1 (5 bases). The CDR3 DNA sequence: TGTGCCAGCAGTTCCCTCGGGGGAATGAACACTGAAGCTTTCTTT. Amino acids: CASSSLGGMNTEAFF.